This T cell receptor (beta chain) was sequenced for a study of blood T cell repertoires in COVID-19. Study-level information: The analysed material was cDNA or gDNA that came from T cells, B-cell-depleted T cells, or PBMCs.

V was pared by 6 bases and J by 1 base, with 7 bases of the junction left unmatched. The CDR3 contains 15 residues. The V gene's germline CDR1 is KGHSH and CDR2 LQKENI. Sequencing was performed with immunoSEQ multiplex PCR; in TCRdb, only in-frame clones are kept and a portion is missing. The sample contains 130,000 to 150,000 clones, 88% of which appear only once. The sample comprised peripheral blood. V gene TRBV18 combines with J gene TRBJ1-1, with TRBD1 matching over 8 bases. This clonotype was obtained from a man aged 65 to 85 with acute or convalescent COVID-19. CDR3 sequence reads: CASSPQGAENTEAFF. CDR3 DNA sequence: TGTGCCAGCTCCCCCCAGGGGGCGGAGAACACTGAAGCTTTCTTT.